This T cell receptor beta chain was retrieved from a study of OX40 agonist ivuxolimab in advanced cancers. Study results and limitations: Clonal expansion from baseline to week 6 occurred in both CD4+ and CD8+ T cells.

From germline, CDR1 is SSHAT and CDR2 FNYEAQ (reference sequence). This CDR3 contains 13 residues. Notes on this clone: As yet, its antigen is unknown.

Repertoires were generated with immunoSEQ multiplex PCR, while TCRdb's copy carries only in-frame clones and drops some. The data show about 67,000 clones, with just over 90% seen just once and 2% to 2.5% held by the top ten. The source of this sequence is an adult with an advanced solid tumor such as melanoma, head and neck, liver or kidney cancer. The chain has TRBV7-7 and TRBJ1-1; TRBD1 might be the D (5 bases). The sample here was CD4+ or CD8+ T cells sorted from blood, taken in a trial of the OX40 agonist ivuxolimab. In DNA, the CDR3 is TGTGCTAGCGGCCCTACAGGCGGACTTGAAGCTTTCTTT. Translating it yields CASGPTGGLEAFF.